The present entry profiles one T cell receptor (beta chain) with its context. The antigen is undetermined. The V gene's germline CDR1 is KGHDR and CDR2 SFDVKD. The CDR3 consists of 16 residues. The ends lost 3 bases at V and 6 bases at J; junction bases unmatched: 2. The sample is drawn from a study of response to subunit inactivated influenza vaccine. MiXCR, applied by TCRdb to the RT-PCR reads, yields one record per CDR3 protein. The sample gives about 780,000 distinct CDR3 sequences, approximately 18% of which show up once; roughly 10% is in the top ten. Findings of the study overall: Each seasonal flu vaccination may recruit only limited new T cells, authors suggested.

The receptor was derived from a man aged 50 to 59 who received an inactivated influenza vaccine. The sample in question was PBMCs from blood, obtained roughly 5 days after vaccination. The V call is TRBV24-1, the J call TRBJ2-2; TRBD2 aligns across 14 bases. CDR3 coding DNA: TGTGCCACCAGTGATACGGGACTAGCGGGAGCCGGGGAGCTGTTTTTT. Its translation: CATSDTGLAGAGELFF.